The table lists the clone carrying this TCR beta chain with many counts. Since the CDR3 does not end with the conserved phenylalanine or tryptophan, this likely comes from a read error. This sample's RNA came from whole unsorted tissue. The normal lung tissue was taken more than 3 cm from the tumor edge. This entry belongs to a study of tumor and adjacent non-tumor tissue in lung cancer. TCRbeta libraries were built with three rounds of nested PCR, modified from ARM-PCR. MiXCR, applied by TCRdb to the multiplex PCR reads, yields one record per CDR3 protein. This table holds about 75,000 distinct CDR3 sequences, under 70% found once. The V and J ends lost 4 bases and 3 bases, in that order; junction bases with no gene match: 4. This CDR3 has 16 residues. Germline values: CDR1 LGHNA, CDR2 YNFKEQ.

This sequence joins TRBV4-2 and TRBJ2-3, with 13 bases matching TRBD2. Sequenced material: distant non-tumor lung tissue. The receptor was isolated from a woman aged 45-65 years with non-small cell lung cancer. CDR3 sequence: CASSRTSGSGTDTQYI. CDR3 coding DNA: TGTGCCAGCAGCCGGACTAGCGGGAGCGGGACAGATACGCAGTATATT.